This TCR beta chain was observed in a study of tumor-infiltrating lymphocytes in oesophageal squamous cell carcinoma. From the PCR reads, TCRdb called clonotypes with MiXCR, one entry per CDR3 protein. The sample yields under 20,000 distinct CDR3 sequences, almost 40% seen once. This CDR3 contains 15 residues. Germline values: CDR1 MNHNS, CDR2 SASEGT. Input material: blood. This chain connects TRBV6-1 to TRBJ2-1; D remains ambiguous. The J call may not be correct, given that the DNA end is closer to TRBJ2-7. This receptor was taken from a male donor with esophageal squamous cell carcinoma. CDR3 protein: CASSALLFPPYEQYF. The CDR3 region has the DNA TGTGCCAGCAGTGCCTTGTTGTTTCCCCCCTACGAGCAGTACTTC.